The text below deals with one TCR beta chain. Its antigen is unknown. The data derive from a study of human T cells and chemical hapten exposure. About the study: Patients, mostly women, had alopecia areata, alopecia totalis or alopecia universalis.

Regarding the study as a whole: Expanded TCRs produced significantly more large CDR3 similarity clusters than controls did. Expanded TCR counts at PT1 were positively correlated with the patch test score.

V lost 2 bases, J lost 10 bases, and 11 bases stayed unmatched. CDR3 length: 14 amino acids. Germline V gene sequence: CDR1 SQVTM, CDR2 ANQGSEA. Single cDNA molecules in the library carried unique molecular identifiers attached during preparation. A single record per CDR3 protein comes from TCRdb applying MiXCR to the RACE reads. The sample yields 190,000 or so distinct CDR3 sequences, around 30% seen once. As to time point: pre-sensitization, week 0. The treatment is: therapeutic diphenylcyclopropenone sensitization with weekly scalp DPC. The sequencing here drew on whole blood, taken in connection with sensitization to the hapten diphenylcyclopropenone (DPC). This TCR was recovered from a woman younger than 45 with alopecia areata. Some clones in this sample may be carry-over from other donors' samples. This chain connects TRBV29-1 to TRBJ1-1, with 9 nucleotides matching TRBD1. The CDR3 DNA sequence: TGCAGCGTTGAAAAGGCCCGGGACAGGGCCGGAGCTTTCTTT. It encodes CSVEKARDRAGAFF. The full variable domain, its missing parts supplied by reference TRBV29-1 and TRBJ1-1, is SAVISQKPSRDICQRGTSLTIQCQVDSQVTMMFWYRQQPGQSLTLIATANQGSEATYESGFVIDKFPISRPNLTFSTLTVSNMSPEDSSIYLCSVEKARDRAGAFFGQGTRLTVV.